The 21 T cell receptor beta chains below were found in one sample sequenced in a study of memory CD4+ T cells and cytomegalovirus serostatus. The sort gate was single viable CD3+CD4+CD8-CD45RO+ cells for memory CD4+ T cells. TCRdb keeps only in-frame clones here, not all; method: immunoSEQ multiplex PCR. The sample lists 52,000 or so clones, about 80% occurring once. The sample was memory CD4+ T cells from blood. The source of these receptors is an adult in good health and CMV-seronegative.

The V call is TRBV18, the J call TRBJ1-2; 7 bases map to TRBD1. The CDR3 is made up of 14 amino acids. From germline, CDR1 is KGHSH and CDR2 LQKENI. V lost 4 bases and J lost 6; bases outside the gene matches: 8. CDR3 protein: CASSRAQGEDGYTF. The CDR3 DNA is TGTGCCAGCTCACGAGCGCAGGGGGAGGATGGCTACACCTTC.

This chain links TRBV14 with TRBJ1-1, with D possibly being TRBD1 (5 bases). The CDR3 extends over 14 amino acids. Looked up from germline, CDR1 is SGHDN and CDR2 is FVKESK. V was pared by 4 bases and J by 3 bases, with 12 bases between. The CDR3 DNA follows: TGTGCCAGCAGCCCTCCTGGGGGGGACACTGAAGCTTTCTTT. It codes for CASSPPGGDTEAFF.

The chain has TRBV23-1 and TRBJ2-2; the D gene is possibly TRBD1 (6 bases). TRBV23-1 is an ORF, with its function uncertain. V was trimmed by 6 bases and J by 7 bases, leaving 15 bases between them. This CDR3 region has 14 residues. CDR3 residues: CASSPQGQGGELFF. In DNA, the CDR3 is TGCGCCAGCAGCCCACAGGGTCAAGGCGGGGAGCTGTTTTTT.

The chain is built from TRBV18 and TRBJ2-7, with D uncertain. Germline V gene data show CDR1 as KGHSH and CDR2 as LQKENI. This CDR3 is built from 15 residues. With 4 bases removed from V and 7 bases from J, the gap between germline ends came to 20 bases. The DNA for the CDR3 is TGTGCCAGCTCACGGTTTGGGCCAGAAAGTGGTGAGCAGTACTTC. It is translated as CASSRFGPESGEQYF.

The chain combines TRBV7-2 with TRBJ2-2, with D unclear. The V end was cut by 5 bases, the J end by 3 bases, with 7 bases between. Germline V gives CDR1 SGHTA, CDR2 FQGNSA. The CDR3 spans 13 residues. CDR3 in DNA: TGTGCCAGCAGCGCCCCTTACACCGGGGAGCTGTTTTTT. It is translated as CASSAPYTGELFF.

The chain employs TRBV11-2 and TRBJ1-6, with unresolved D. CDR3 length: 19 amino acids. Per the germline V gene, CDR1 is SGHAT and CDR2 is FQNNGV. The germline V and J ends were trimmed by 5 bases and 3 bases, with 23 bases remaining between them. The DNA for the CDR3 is TGTGCCAGCAGCCCCTATTCTGAGCGATCAGGATACTATAATTCACCCCTCCACTTT. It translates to CASSPYSERSGYYNSPLHF.

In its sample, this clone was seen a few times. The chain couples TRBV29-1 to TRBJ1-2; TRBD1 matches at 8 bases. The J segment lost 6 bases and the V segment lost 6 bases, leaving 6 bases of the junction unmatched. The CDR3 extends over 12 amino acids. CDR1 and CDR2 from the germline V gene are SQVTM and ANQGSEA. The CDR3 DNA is TGCAGCGTCGCAGGGGGCGCGGATGGCTACACCTTC. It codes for CSVAGGADGYTF.

Written as DNA, the CDR3 is TGTGCCAGCAGTAAAAGCCCCCTGAATCAGCCCCAGCATTTT. It yields the protein CASSKSPLNQPQHF. This chain joins TRBV28 and TRBJ1-5; D is ambiguous. Trimming cost V 5 bases and J 4 bases, with 12 bases left between them. Germline CDR1 MDHEN, CDR2 SYDVKM. The CDR3 has 14 amino acids.

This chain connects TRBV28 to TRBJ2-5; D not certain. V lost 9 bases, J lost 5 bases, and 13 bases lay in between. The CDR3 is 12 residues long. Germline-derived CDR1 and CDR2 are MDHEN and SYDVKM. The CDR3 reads CASSMGLETQYF. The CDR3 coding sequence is TGTGCCAGTTCTATGGGGTTGGAGACCCAGTACTTC.

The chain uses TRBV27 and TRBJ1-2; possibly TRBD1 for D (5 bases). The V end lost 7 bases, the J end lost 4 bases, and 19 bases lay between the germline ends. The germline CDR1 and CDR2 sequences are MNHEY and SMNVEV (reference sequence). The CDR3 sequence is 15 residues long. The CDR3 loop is CASKKGTLVGYGYTF. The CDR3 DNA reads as TGTGCCAGCAAGAAAGGGACCCTTGTCGGCTATGGCTACACCTTC.

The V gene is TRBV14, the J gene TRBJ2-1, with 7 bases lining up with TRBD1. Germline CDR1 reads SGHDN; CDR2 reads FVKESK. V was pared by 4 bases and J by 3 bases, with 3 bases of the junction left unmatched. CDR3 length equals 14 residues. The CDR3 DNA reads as TGTGCCAGCAGCCCGAACAGGGGCTACAATGAGCAGTTCTTC. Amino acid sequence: CASSPNRGYNEQFF.

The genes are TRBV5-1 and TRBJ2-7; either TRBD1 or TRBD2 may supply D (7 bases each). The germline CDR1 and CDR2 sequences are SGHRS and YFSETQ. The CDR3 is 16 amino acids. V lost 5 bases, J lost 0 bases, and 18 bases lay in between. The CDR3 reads CASRTGTTFISYEQYF. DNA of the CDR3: TGCGCCAGCAGGACAGGGACTACATTCATCTCCTACGAGCAGTACTTC.

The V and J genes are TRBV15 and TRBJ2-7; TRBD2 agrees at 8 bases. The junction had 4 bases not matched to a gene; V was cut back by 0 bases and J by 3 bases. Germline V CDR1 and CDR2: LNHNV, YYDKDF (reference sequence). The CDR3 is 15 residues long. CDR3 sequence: CATSRDLSGGYEQYF. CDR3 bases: TGTGCCACCAGCAGAGATCTCAGCGGGGGCTACGAGCAGTACTTC.

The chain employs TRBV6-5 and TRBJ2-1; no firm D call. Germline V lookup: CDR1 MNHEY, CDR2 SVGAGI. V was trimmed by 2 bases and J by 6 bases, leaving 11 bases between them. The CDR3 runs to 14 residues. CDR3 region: CASSYEHGGNEQFF. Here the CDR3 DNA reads TGTGCCAGCAGTTACGAACACGGCGGCAATGAGCAGTTCTTC.

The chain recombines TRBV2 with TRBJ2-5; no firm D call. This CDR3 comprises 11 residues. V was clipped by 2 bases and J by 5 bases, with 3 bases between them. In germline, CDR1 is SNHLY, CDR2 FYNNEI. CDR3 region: CASSEKETQYF. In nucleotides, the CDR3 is TGTGCCAGCAGTGAAAAGGAGACCCAGTACTTC.

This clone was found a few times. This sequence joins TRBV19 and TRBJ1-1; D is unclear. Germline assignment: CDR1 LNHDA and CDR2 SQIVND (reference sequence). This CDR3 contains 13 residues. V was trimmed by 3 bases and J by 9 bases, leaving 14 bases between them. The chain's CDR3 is CASSISDGEKAFF. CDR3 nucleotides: TGTGCCAGTAGTATCTCGGACGGGGAGAAAGCTTTCTTT.

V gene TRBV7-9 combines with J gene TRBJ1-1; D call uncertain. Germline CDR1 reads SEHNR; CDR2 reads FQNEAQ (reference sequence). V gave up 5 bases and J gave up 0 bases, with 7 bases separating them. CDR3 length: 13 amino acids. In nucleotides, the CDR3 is TGTGCCAGCAGCGGGAGCTTGAACACTGAAGCTTTCTTT. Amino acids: CASSGSLNTEAFF. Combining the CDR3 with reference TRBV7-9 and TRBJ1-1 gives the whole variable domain DTGVSQNPRHKITKRGQNVTFRCDPISEHNRLYWYRQTLGQGPEFLTYFQNEAQLEKSRLLSDRFSAERPKGSFSTLEIQRTEQGDSAMYLCASSGSLNTEAFFGQGTRLTVV.

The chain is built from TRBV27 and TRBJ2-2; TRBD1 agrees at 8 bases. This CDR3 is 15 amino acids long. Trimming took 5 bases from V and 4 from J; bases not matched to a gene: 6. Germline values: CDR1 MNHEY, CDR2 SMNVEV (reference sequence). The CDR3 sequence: CASSRQGAPTGELFF. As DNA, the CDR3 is TGTGCCAGCAGTCGTCAGGGGGCGCCCACCGGGGAGCTGTTTTTT.

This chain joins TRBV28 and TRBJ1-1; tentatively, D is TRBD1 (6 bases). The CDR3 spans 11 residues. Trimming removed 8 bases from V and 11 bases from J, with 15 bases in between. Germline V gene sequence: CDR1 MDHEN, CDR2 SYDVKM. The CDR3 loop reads CASETDRLAFF. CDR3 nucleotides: TGTGCCAGCGAGACGGACAGACTCGCTTTCTTT.

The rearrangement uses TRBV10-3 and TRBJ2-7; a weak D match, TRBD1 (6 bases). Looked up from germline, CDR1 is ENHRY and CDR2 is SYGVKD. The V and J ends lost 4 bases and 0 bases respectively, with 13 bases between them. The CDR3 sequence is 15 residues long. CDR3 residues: CAISVNGQSSYEQYF. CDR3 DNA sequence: TGTGCCATCAGTGTCAACGGACAGTCCTCCTACGAGCAGTACTTC.

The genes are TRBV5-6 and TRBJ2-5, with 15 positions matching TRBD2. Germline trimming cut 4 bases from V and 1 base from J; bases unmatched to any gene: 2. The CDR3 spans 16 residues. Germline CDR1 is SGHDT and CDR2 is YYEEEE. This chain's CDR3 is CASSGLAGGPQETQYF. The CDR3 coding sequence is TGTGCCAGCAGCGGACTAGCGGGAGGGCCCCAAGAGACCCAGTACTTC.